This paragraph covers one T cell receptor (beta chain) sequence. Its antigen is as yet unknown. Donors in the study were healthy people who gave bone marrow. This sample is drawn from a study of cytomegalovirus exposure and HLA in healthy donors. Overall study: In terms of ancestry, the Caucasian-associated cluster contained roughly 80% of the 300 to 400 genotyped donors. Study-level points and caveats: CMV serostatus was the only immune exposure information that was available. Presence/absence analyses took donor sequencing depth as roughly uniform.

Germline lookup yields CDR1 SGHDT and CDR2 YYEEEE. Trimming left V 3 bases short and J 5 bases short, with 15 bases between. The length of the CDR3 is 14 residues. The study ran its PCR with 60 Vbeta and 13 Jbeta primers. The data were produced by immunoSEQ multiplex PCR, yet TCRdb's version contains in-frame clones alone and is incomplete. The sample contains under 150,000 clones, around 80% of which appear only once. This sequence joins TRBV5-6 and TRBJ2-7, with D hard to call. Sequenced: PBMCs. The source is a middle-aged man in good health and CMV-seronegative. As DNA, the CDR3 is TGTGCCAGCAGCTCTACGAGCCCGAGCGACGAGCAGTACTTC. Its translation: CASSSTSPSDEQYF.